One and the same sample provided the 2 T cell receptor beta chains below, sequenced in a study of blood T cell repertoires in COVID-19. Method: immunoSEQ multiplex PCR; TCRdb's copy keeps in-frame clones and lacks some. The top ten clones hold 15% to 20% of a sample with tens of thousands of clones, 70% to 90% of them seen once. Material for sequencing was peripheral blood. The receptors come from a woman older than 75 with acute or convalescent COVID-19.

CDR3 sequence: CASSLELAAHNEQFF. The DNA for the CDR3 is TGTGCCAGCAGCTTGGAACTAGCGGCTCACAATGAGCAGTTCTTC. The chain is built from TRBV5-6 and TRBJ2-1; 8 bases line up with TRBD2. The CDR3 is 15 amino acids. Trimming cost V 0 bases and J 5 bases; bases outside gene matches: 4. CDR1 and CDR2 from the germline V gene are SGHDT and YYEEEE.

The CDR3 region is CASSQRDFTDTQYF. The CDR3 region has the DNA TGTGCCAGCAGCCAGCGCGATTTCACAGATACGCAGTATTTT. V usage is TRBV5-4 and J usage is TRBJ2-3, with D hard to call. V lost 4 bases, J lost 2 bases, and 11 bases lay in between. The germline V gene encodes CDR1 SGHNT and CDR2 YYREEE (reference sequence). The CDR3 runs 14 residues. Using reference TRBV5-4 and TRBJ2-3 for the parts outside the CDR3, the full variable domain is ETGVTQSPTHLIKTRGQQVTLRCSSQSGHNTVSWYQQALGQGPQFIFQYYREEENGRGNFPPRFSGLQFPNYSSELNVNALELDDSALYLCASSQRDFTDTQYFGPGTRLTVL.